The sequence of this T cell receptor beta chain was determined in a study of cytomegalovirus exposure and HLA in healthy donors. The PCR employed 60 Vbeta primers together with 13 Jbeta primers. Profiling relied on immunoSEQ multiplex PCR, and the TCRdb table lists in-frame clones only, not all of them. The data hold more than 100,000 clones, with 60% to 80% observed a single time. V lost 2 bases and J lost 0, with 16 bases in between. The CDR3 is 17 residues long. Germline CDR1 and CDR2: MGHRA and YSYEKL. The material sequenced was PBMCs. V is TRBV4-1 and J is TRBJ1-1; maybe TRBD1 (5 bases). The clonotype originates from a man aged 45 to 65 in good health and CMV-seropositive. The CDR3 spells CASSQPQGNIMNTEAFF. CDR3 coding DNA: TGCGCCAGCAGCCAACCTCAGGGAAACATCATGAACACTGAAGCTTTCTTT.